This T cell receptor beta chain was sequenced during a study of shared clonotypes between healthy human individuals. At the level of the study: CD8 memory received one plate per donor, CD8 naive two, CD4 memory three and CD4 naive three. Study-level points and caveats: A reduction in generation probabilities was seen for non-shared clonotypes relative to those shared by all four donors. Generally, estimated richness proved larger in naive subsets than it did in memory subsets.

Deep-level settings were used for running the assay. Libraries were prepared by immunoSEQ multiplex PCR; TCRdb keeps only in-frame clonotypes and omits some of them. The repertoire holds about 2 million clones, with 85% to 95% as singletons. Per germline, CDR1 LGHNA and CDR2 YSLEER. CDR3 length equals 17 residues. The germline V and J ends were trimmed by 1 base and 1 base, with 16 bases remaining between them. In the case of this clone: Its antigen is unidentified.

The source of this sequence is a man aged 18 to 30 in good health. Sequenced input: naive CD4+ T cells sorted from blood. Subset: CD45RA+ positively selected. The chain has TRBV4-3 and TRBJ1-1, with D possibly TRBD1 on 5 matching bases. In DNA form, the CDR3 reads TGCGCCAGCAGCCAAGGCAGGGAGACATACAAGAACACTGAAGCTTTCTTT. Translated: CASSQGRETYKNTEAFF.